This T cell receptor (beta chain) is from a study of blood T cell repertoires in COVID-19. Authors' data handling: How many nucleated cells were present was estimated from reference gene primer amplification. Assay used: immunoSEQ multiplex PCR; TCRdb lists only in-frame clones, some missing. For V, J and clone size, that table is used; D and trimming come from the DNA. Of 35,000 to 40,000 clones in the sample, roughly 85% are singletons; the top ten hold roughly an eighth. CDR1 LGHNT and CDR2 FRNRAP come from the germline V gene. The V gene lost 5 bases and the J gene lost 6 bases, with 10 bases spanning the gap. This CDR3 comprises 13 residues.

This receptor was obtained from a human donor in a cohort sampled during active COVID-19. The sequenced sample was peripheral blood. The chain uses TRBV12-5 and TRBJ2-2; maybe TRBD1 (5 bases). In DNA form, the CDR3 reads TGTGCTAGTGGTACCCAGGGTTCCGGGGAGCTGTTTTTT. This codes for CASGTQGSGELFF.